One and the same sample provided the 30 T cell receptor beta chains below, sequenced in a study of blood T cell repertoires in COVID-19. The table came from immunoSEQ multiplex PCR; TCRdb's copy has only in-frame clones and leaves some out. The sample lists under 85,000 clones, 85% to 90% occurring once. Input material: peripheral blood. These receptors were taken from a man of 80 years or more in a cohort sampled during active COVID-19.

A single count supports this clone. V and J are TRBV18 and TRBJ1-3, with TRBD1 identical over 7 bases. Germline-derived CDR1 and CDR2 are KGHSH and LQKENI. The CDR3 covers 17 residues. Unmatched junction bases numbered 13, after V lost 4 bases and J lost 4 bases. The CDR3 DNA is TGTGCCAGCTCACTTGAGCCAGGGGGATCTTCAGGAAACACCATATATTTT. The encoded protein is CASSLEPGGSSGNTIYF.

The chain has TRBV4-1 and TRBJ2-1, with D hard to call. The V and J ends lost 3 bases and 2 bases respectively, with 11 bases between them. The CDR3 has 15 residues. Germline lookup yields CDR1 MGHRA and CDR2 YSYEKL. This CDR3 reads CASSQAVFPYNEQFF. CDR3 nucleotides: TGCGCCAGCAGCCAGGCGGTATTTCCCTACAATGAGCAGTTCTTC.

The chain combines TRBV6-1 with TRBJ1-1; D not resolved. The V and J ends lost 1 base and 8 bases respectively, with 14 bases between them. Germline V gives CDR1 MNHNS, CDR2 SASEGT. This CDR3 is built from 14 residues. CDR3 bases: TGTGCCAGCAGTGAAGTAAGATCCGGGAACGAAGCTTTCTTT. Translating gives CASSEVRSGNEAFF.

The chain couples TRBV9 to TRBJ1-4; the D gene is possibly TRBD1 (5 bases). CDR1 SGDLS and CDR2 YYNGEE come from the germline V gene. The CDR3 is made up of 13 amino acids. Between the trimmed V and J ends, which lost 4 bases and 7 bases, there was a span of 11 bases. CDR3 sequence (DNA): TGTGCCAGCAGCCCGCAGGGTAGTGAAAAACTGTTTTTT. It yields the protein CASSPQGSEKLFF.

DNA for the CDR3: TGTGCCAGCAGCTTAAGGGGACAGGTCATCTACGAGCAGTACTTC. This encodes CASSLRGQVIYEQYF. This chain connects TRBV7-2 to TRBJ2-7; 8 nucleotides line up with TRBD1. Germline CDR1 and CDR2: SGHTA and FQGNSA. With 2 bases clipped from V and 3 bases from J, the junction kept 6 bases outside the gene matches. The CDR3 length is 15 residues.

J is TRBJ1-4 and V is TRBV2, with 8 positions matching TRBD1. With V trimmed by 6 bases and J by 10 bases, 4 bases remained unmatched. CDR1 is SNHLY and CDR2 is FYNNEI in the germline V gene. This CDR3 has 12 amino acids. Written as DNA, the CDR3 is TGTGCCAGCAGAGCGGGACAGGCAAAACTGTTTTTT. Protein product: CASRAGQAKLFF.

The V gene is TRBV5-1, the J gene TRBJ2-3; the match to TRBD1 covers 7 bases. Unmatched junction bases numbered 6, after V lost 4 bases and J lost 1 base. The CDR3 covers 15 residues. Germline loops: CDR1 SGHRS, CDR2 YFSETQ. The CDR3 is CASSPLGQRTDTQYF. Here the CDR3 DNA reads TGCGCCAGCAGCCCTTTGGGACAGCGCACAGATACGCAGTATTTT.

This chain links TRBV5-1 with TRBJ2-2; D remains ambiguous. Germline assignment: CDR1 SGHRS and CDR2 YFSETQ. This CDR3 region has 14 residues. V lost 2 bases, J lost 1 base, and 6 bases lay in between. CDR3 DNA: TGCGCCAGCAGCTTAACCGGGAACACCGGGGAGCTGTTTTTT. This encodes CASSLTGNTGELFF. Filled out from reference TRBV5-1 and TRBJ2-2, the complete variable domain reads KAGVTQTPRYLIKTRGQQVTLSCSPISGHRSVSWYQQTPGQGLQFLFEYFSETQRNKGNFPGRFSGRQFSNSRSEMNVSTLELGDSALYLCASSLTGNTGELFFGEGSRLTVL.

This clone was picked up a small number of times. The V and J genes are TRBV5-1 and TRBJ2-2; perhaps TRBD1 as D (6 bases). This CDR3 contains 15 residues. V was shortened by 0 bases and J by 2 bases, with 8 bases between the two germline ends. Germline V gene data show CDR1 as SGHRS and CDR2 as YFSETQ. Here the CDR3 reads CASSLDGGNTGELFF. CDR3 bases: TGCGCCAGCAGCTTGGATGGGGGCAACACCGGGGAGCTGTTTTTT.

The rearrangement links TRBV20-1 to TRBJ2-5; possibly TRBD1 for D (5 bases). The V gene's germline CDR1 is DFQATT and CDR2 SNEGSKA (reference sequence). Trimming cost V 3 bases and J 2 bases, with 16 bases left between them. CDR3 length: 15 amino acids. The CDR3 sequence: CSASGARGKQETQYF. The CDR3 DNA is TGCAGTGCTAGTGGGGCTAGGGGCAAACAAGAGACCCAGTACTTC.

The chain links TRBV7-8 to TRBJ1-4, with D perhaps matching TRBD1 (5 bases). This CDR3 spans 16 amino acids. The V end lost 1 base, the J end lost 0 bases, and 9 bases lay between the germline ends. The germline V gene encodes CDR1 SGHVS and CDR2 FQNEAQ. The CDR3, as DNA: TGTGCCAGCAGCTTAGAGGGGATAACAACTAATGAAAAACTGTTTTTT. This sequence encodes CASSLEGITTNEKLFF.

V and J are TRBV6-5 and TRBJ2-4; the D gene is possibly TRBD1 (5 bases). This CDR3 is 13 amino acids long. Per germline, CDR1 MNHEY and CDR2 SVGAGI. The ends were cut back, 2 bases at V and 5 bases at J, with 7 bases in the middle. The CDR3 spells CASSYGAENIQYF. The CDR3 nucleotides read TGTGCCAGCAGTTACGGGGCAGAAAACATTCAGTACTTC.

V usage is TRBV7-9 and J usage is TRBJ2-5; D gene unclear. Germline values: CDR1 SEHNR, CDR2 FQNEAQ (reference sequence). The CDR3 runs 13 residues. The germline V and J ends were trimmed by 1 base and 0 bases, with 3 bases remaining between them. Written as DNA, the CDR3 is TGTGCCAGCAGCTTAGTAAACCAAGAGACCCAGTACTTC. Its protein is CASSLVNQETQYF.

V and J are TRBV2 and TRBJ1-6, with a tentative D call TRBD1 (5 bases). Trimming shortened V by 4 bases and J by 13 bases, and 20 bases separated the two germline ends. CDR3 length equals 15 residues. The germline gives CDR1 SNHLY, CDR2 FYNNEI. For the CDR3, the DNA is TGTGCCAGCAGTGCGCAGGGCGAGCTTTCGCTCCCCCTCCACTTT. Translation: CASSAQGELSLPLHF.

V is TRBV6-5 and J is TRBJ2-3; TRBD1 is a possible D gene (6 bases). The V and J ends lost 8 bases and 4 bases respectively, with 13 bases between them. The CDR3 covers 13 residues. Germline V CDR1 and CDR2: MNHEY, SVGAGI. The CDR3 here is CASRKQGSDTQYF. The CDR3 nucleotides read TGTGCCAGCCGGAAGCAGGGGTCAGATACGCAGTATTTT.

The chain carries TRBV24-1 and TRBJ1-6; D is perhaps TRBD1 (5 bases). The CDR3 runs to 13 residues. The germline V gene has CDR1 KGHDR and CDR2 SFDVKD. Trimming removed 8 bases at V and 8 bases at J, with 12 bases between. The CDR3 bases are TGTGCCACCACCATGGGGGGTGATTCACCCCTCCACTTT. It specifies CATTMGGDSPLHF.

The V and J genes are TRBV19 and TRBJ2-1; 7 bases agree with TRBD1. Germline V lookup: CDR1 LNHDA, CDR2 SQIVND (reference sequence). The length of the CDR3 is 16 residues. V was clipped by 3 bases and J by 3 bases; unmatched bases: 8. CDR3 residues: CASSILRRQGYNEQFF. The CDR3 region has the DNA TGTGCCAGTAGTATTCTCCGTCGACAGGGCTACAATGAGCAGTTCTTC.

The rearrangement uses TRBV19 and TRBJ2-5; tentative D call: TRBD1 (5 bases). Germline CDR1 and CDR2: LNHDA and SQIVND (reference sequence). V was clipped by 1 base and J by 5 bases, with 17 bases between them. The CDR3 has 16 amino acids. The DNA of the CDR3 is TGTGCCAGTAGTATAGCCCTCGATGGCAGGGCGGAGACCCAGTACTTC. Amino acid sequence: CASSIALDGRAETQYF.

The J gene is TRBJ1-1, the V gene TRBV7-2; D ambiguous. Trimming removed 1 base at V and 10 bases at J, with 16 bases between. The CDR3 runs to 14 residues. CDR1 and CDR2 from the germline V gene are SGHTA and FQGNSA. This chain's CDR3 is CASSLDYLALGAFF. The CDR3 nucleotides read TGTGCCAGCAGCTTAGACTATTTGGCACTTGGAGCTTTCTTT.

This chain connects TRBV2 to TRBJ2-3; 8 bases fit TRBD2. The V segment lost 1 base and the J segment 4 bases; nucleotides outside the gene matches: 4. The length of the CDR3 is 15 residues. Germline values: CDR1 SNHLY, CDR2 FYNNEI. CDR3 residues: CASSEERGGADTQYF. The CDR3 DNA reads TGTGCCAGCAGTGAAGAACGGGGGGGCGCAGATACGCAGTATTTT.

This sequence joins TRBV6-4 and TRBJ2-3, with 7 bases fitting TRBD1. The CDR3 spans 14 residues. Germline trimming cut 3 bases from V and 3 bases from J; bases unmatched to any gene: 3. Per germline, CDR1 MRHNA and CDR2 SNTAGT. The CDR3 bases are TGTGCCAGCAGTGAAGAGGGGGCAACAGATACGCAGTATTTT. It encodes CASSEEGATDTQYF.

About this clone: Other DNA sequences in this specimen translate into the identical CDR3. V is TRBV10-3 and J is TRBJ2-5; possibly TRBD2 for D (6 bases). Germline loops: CDR1 ENHRY, CDR2 SYGVKD. V was trimmed by 8 bases and J by 1 base, leaving 8 bases between them. This CDR3 comprises 12 residues. Here the CDR3 reads CAIRGSQETQYF. The CDR3 DNA reads as TGTGCCATCCGGGGGAGCCAAGAGACCCAGTACTTC.

This chain's CDR3 is CASSYSHSGETQYF. In DNA, the CDR3 is TGTGCCAGCAGTTACTCCCACAGCGGGGAGACCCAGTACTTC. The rearrangement joins TRBV6-2 or TRBV6-3 to TRBJ2-5; perhaps TRBD2 as D (6 bases). Trimming pared 0 bases from V and 5 bases from J, leaving 10 bases between. CDR1 is MNHEY and CDR2 is SVGEGT in the germline V gene. CDR3 size: 14 residues.

The chain has TRBV5-6 and TRBJ1-1; the match to TRBD1 covers 7 bases. Germline V gene sequence: CDR1 SGHDT, CDR2 YYEEEE. The CDR3 consists of 15 residues. Germline trimming cut 3 bases from V and 2 bases from J; bases unmatched to any gene: 7. The CDR3 spells CASSWGQLINTEAFF. CDR3 DNA: TGTGCCAGCAGCTGGGGACAGCTAATCAACACTGAAGCTTTCTTT.

Only a few counts were recorded for this clone. The CDR3 loop is CASSPRQRGGGSTGELFF. CDR3 nucleotides: TGCGCCAGCAGTCCAAGACAGCGGGGGGGCGGTAGCACCGGGGAGCTGTTTTTT. V is TRBV4-1 and J is TRBJ2-2; 10 nucleotides line up with TRBD2. J lost 4 bases, V lost 6 bases, and 14 bases had no gene match. Per germline, CDR1 MGHRA and CDR2 YSYEKL. The length of the CDR3 is 18 residues.

V is TRBV20-1 and J is TRBJ2-5, with D possibly being TRBD2 (6 bases). This CDR3 is 13 amino acids long. Germline CDR1 and CDR2: DFQATT and SNEGSKA (reference sequence). Trimming left V 3 bases short and J 0 bases short, with 8 bases between. Here the CDR3 DNA reads TGCAGTGCTAGTCTAGCGTACCAAGAGACCCAGTACTTC. Amino acids: CSASLAYQETQYF.

V usage is TRBV29-1 and J usage is TRBJ1-5, with TRBD1 as a possible D gene (5 bases). Germline CDR1 SQVTM, CDR2 ANQGSEA. The CDR3 sequence is 13 residues long. Trimming left V 6 bases short and J 3 bases short, with 12 bases between. The CDR3 loop is CSVKLDINQPQHF. In DNA form, the CDR3 reads TGCAGCGTAAAATTGGACATCAATCAGCCCCAGCATTTT.

This chain connects TRBV5-4 to TRBJ2-2; D possibly corresponds to TRBD2 (6 bases). The CDR3 consists of 16 residues. Germline CDR1 SGHNT, CDR2 YYREEE (reference sequence). Trimming removed 5 bases at V and 0 bases at J, with 14 bases between. The CDR3 sequence: CASRFKGLANTGELFF. CDR3 bases: TGTGCCAGCAGGTTCAAGGGACTTGCGAACACCGGGGAGCTGTTTTTT.

This clone has a count of ten or more. The V and J genes are TRBV2 and TRBJ1-4; 8 bases are a match to TRBD1. V shed 6 bases, J shed 5 bases, and the junction held 8 bases outside the gene matches. CDR3 length: 15 amino acids. Germline V gives CDR1 SNHLY, CDR2 FYNNEI. The CDR3 is CASRSQGAPNEKLFF. The CDR3 nucleotides read TGTGCCAGCAGATCCCAGGGGGCCCCGAATGAAAAACTGTTTTTT.

Comment on this clone: As the CDR3 is not closed by the conserved phenylalanine or tryptophan, this likely results from a read error. No DNA is shown, since the ends of the CDR3 on it are uncertain; the CDR3 is the one TCRdb lists. This rearrangement joins TRBV19 to TRBJ2-7; the DNA was not used to check the table's D call, TRBD1. The germline CDR1 and CDR2 sequences are LNHDA and SQIVND (reference sequence). The CDR3 numbers 13 amino acids, ends counted. This CDR3 is CASSMATGPPTAI.